The rows below give T cell receptor beta chains drawn from one sample of a study of T cells after yellow fever vaccination. One entry per CDR3 protein, called by TCRdb with MiXCR from the 5' RACE reads. Among about 500,000 distinct CDR3 sequences listed, about a sixth were seen once. The sample in question was PBMCs, obtained 4 to 5 days after the first yellow fever vaccination. All receptors derive from a man between 18 and 29 years old who received the YFV17D yellow fever vaccine. CDR3s include the opening cysteine and the closing phenylalanine or tryptophan. A D gene is named only where the DNA matches it firmly. Some rows have no size entry. The others give once, few or many, or a class for an expanded clone.

j_call: TRBJ2-3; d_call: TRBD2; v_call: TRBV15; clone_size: few; cdr3_nt: TGTGCCACCAGCAGAGATCCACTAGCGGGCACAGATACGCAGTATTTT; cdr3_aa: CATSRDPLAGTDTQYF
j_call: TRBJ1-2; d_call: TRBD1; v_call: TRBV27; clone_size: -; cdr3_nt: TGTGCCAGCAGTTTACGGACAGGGGGCCACTATGGCTACACCTTC; cdr3_aa: CASSLRTGGHYGYTF
j_call: TRBJ1-4; d_call: -; v_call: TRBV5-1; clone_size: -; cdr3_nt: TGCGCCAGCAGCTTGGGGACAGATGAAAAACTGTTTTTT; cdr3_aa: CASSLGTDEKLFF
j_call: TRBJ2-3; d_call: -; v_call: TRBV20-1; clone_size: -; cdr3_nt: TGCAGTGCTAGTAGGACTAGCACAGATACGCAGTATTTT; cdr3_aa: CSASRTSTDTQYF
j_call: TRBJ1-3; d_call: -; v_call: TRBV5-1; clone_size: few; cdr3_nt: TGCGCCAGCAGCTTTACCGGGGCTGGAAACACCATATATTTT; cdr3_aa: CASSFTGAGNTIYF
j_call: TRBJ2-3; d_call: TRBD1; v_call: TRBV4-2; clone_size: -; cdr3_nt: TGTGCCAGCAGCCAAGATCAAGGGGGCATGGGCACAGATACGCAGTATTTT; cdr3_aa: CASSQDQGGMGTDTQYF
j_call: TRBJ1-2; d_call: -; v_call: TRBV4-1; clone_size: -; cdr3_nt: TGCGCCAGCAGCCAAGACAGATTTGCTGGCTATGGCTACACCTTC; cdr3_aa: CASSQDRFAGYGYTF
j_call: TRBJ2-5; d_call: TRBD1; v_call: TRBV9; clone_size: few; cdr3_nt: TGTGCCAGCAGCGTACTGGGACAGGGGTACCAAGAGACCCAGTACTTC; cdr3_aa: CASSVLGQGYQETQYF
j_call: TRBJ2-3; d_call: -; v_call: TRBV20-1; clone_size: -; cdr3_nt: TGCAGTGGGGAGCGGGCTCCGAGCACAGATACGCAGTATTTT; cdr3_aa: CSGERAPSTDTQYF
j_call: TRBJ2-7; d_call: TRBD2; v_call: TRBV6-1; clone_size: few; cdr3_nt: TGTGCCAGCAGCTCAAATCAAGGGAGGGGCTACGAGCAGTACTTC; cdr3_aa: CASSSNQGRGYEQYF
j_call: TRBJ2-5; d_call: TRBD2; v_call: TRBV12-3/TRBV12-4; clone_size: few; cdr3_nt: TGTGCCAGCAGTTCTACTAGCGGGGGGGCGTGGGAGACCCAGTACTTC; cdr3_aa: CASSSTSGGAWETQYF
j_call: TRBJ1-2; d_call: -; v_call: TRBV5-1; clone_size: many; cdr3_nt: TGCGCCAGCAGCCCACAGGCTGGAGCTAACTATGGCTACACCTTC; cdr3_aa: CASSPQAGANYGYTF
j_call: TRBJ1-1; d_call: -; v_call: TRBV6-5; clone_size: -; cdr3_nt: TGTGCCAGCAGTAGGGGTTCCTTTGAAGCTTTCTTT; cdr3_aa: CASSRGSFEAFF
j_call: TRBJ1-1; d_call: -; v_call: TRBV29-1; clone_size: few; cdr3_nt: TGCAGCGTTGCGACGGGACTCATGAACACTGAAGCTTTCTTT; cdr3_aa: CSVATGLMNTEAFF
j_call: TRBJ2-2; d_call: TRBD2; v_call: TRBV4-3; clone_size: few; cdr3_nt: TGCGCCAGCAGCCCGACTAGCGGATATGGCGGGGAGCTGTTTTTT; cdr3_aa: CASSPTSGYGGELFF
j_call: TRBJ2-5; d_call: -; v_call: TRBV12-3/TRBV12-4; clone_size: -; cdr3_nt: TGTGCCAGCAGTTTAGGTGTCGGCAGACAAGAGACCCAGTACTTC; cdr3_aa: CASSLGVGRQETQYF
j_call: TRBJ2-7; d_call: TRBD1; v_call: TRBV6-2/TRBV6-3; clone_size: many; cdr3_nt: TGTGCCAGCAGTCAAAGGGACAGCGCCTACGAGCAGTACTTC; cdr3_aa: CASSQRDSAYEQYF
j_call: TRBJ1-2; d_call: TRBD1; v_call: TRBV7-2; clone_size: many; cdr3_nt: TGTGCCAGCAGCGCCCGGGAGGGGGCGCGGGATGGCTACACCTTC; cdr3_aa: CASSAREGARDGYTF
j_call: TRBJ1-5; d_call: -; v_call: TRBV6-5; clone_size: few; cdr3_nt: TGTGCCAGCAGTTATCCAGGGACGGAGTATCAGCCCCAGCATTTT; cdr3_aa: CASSYPGTEYQPQHF
j_call: TRBJ2-1; d_call: -; v_call: TRBV7-2; clone_size: many; cdr3_nt: TGTGCCAGCAGCCTCCAGGAGGCAGTCGTCTTACAGTTCTTC; cdr3_aa: CASSLQEAVVLQFF
j_call: TRBJ2-3; d_call: -; v_call: TRBV6-2/TRBV6-3; clone_size: few; cdr3_nt: TGTGCCAGCATGGAGACTAAGACAGATACGCAGTATTTT; cdr3_aa: CASMETKTDTQYF
j_call: TRBJ2-1; d_call: -; v_call: TRBV6-5; clone_size: -; cdr3_nt: TGTGCCAGCTGGGATCACTATGAGCAGTTCTTC; cdr3_aa: CASWDHYEQFF
j_call: TRBJ2-2; d_call: TRBD2; v_call: TRBV10-3; clone_size: -; cdr3_nt: TGTGCCATCAGTTCGACTAGCTGGGGCCCCGGGGAGCTGTTTTTT; cdr3_aa: CAISSTSWGPGELFF
j_call: TRBJ1-1; d_call: -; v_call: TRBV7-9; clone_size: -; cdr3_nt: TGTGCCAGCAGCTTAGAAGTCGCTGAAGCTTTCTTT; cdr3_aa: CASSLEVAEAFF
j_call: TRBJ1-6; d_call: TRBD1; v_call: TRBV19; clone_size: few; cdr3_nt: TGTGCCAGCATCGAGTCGGGACAGGGGTACTCACCCCTCCACTTT; cdr3_aa: CASIESGQGYSPLHF
j_call: TRBJ2-7; d_call: -; v_call: TRBV11-2; clone_size: -; cdr3_nt: TGTGCCAGCAGCTTAGGTGGTTCGTCCGAGCAGTACTTC; cdr3_aa: CASSLGGSSEQYF
j_call: TRBJ1-5; d_call: -; v_call: TRBV28; clone_size: -; cdr3_nt: TGTGCCAGCAGCCTTTCGGGGGGGGGCAGGCAGCCCCAGCATTTT; cdr3_aa: CASSLSGGGRQPQHF
j_call: TRBJ2-3; d_call: -; v_call: TRBV28; clone_size: -; cdr3_nt: TGTGCCAGCAGTTTATTCGGGGATACGCAGTATTTT; cdr3_aa: CASSLFGDTQYF
j_call: TRBJ2-5; d_call: TRBD2; v_call: TRBV5-1; clone_size: few; cdr3_nt: TGCGCCAGCAGCTTGTATAGTCTAGCGGGGGGAAAAGAGACCCAGTACTTC; cdr3_aa: CASSLYSLAGGKETQYF
j_call: TRBJ2-3; d_call: TRBD2; v_call: TRBV4-3; clone_size: few; cdr3_nt: TGCGCCAGCAGCCCCTTGGGGGGGTCTAGTTCCACAGATACGCAGTATTTT; cdr3_aa: CASSPLGGSSSTDTQYF
j_call: TRBJ1-4; d_call: TRBD1; v_call: TRBV25-1; clone_size: few; cdr3_nt: TGTGCCAGCAGTGCGACAGGGGCGAGTCATGAAAAACTGTTTTTT; cdr3_aa: CASSATGASHEKLFF
j_call: TRBJ2-7; d_call: -; v_call: TRBV29-1; clone_size: few; cdr3_nt: TGCAGCGTTCTTGGGAGGACCGAACATTCCAACCCCTACGAGCAGTACTTC; cdr3_aa: CSVLGRTEHSNPYEQYF